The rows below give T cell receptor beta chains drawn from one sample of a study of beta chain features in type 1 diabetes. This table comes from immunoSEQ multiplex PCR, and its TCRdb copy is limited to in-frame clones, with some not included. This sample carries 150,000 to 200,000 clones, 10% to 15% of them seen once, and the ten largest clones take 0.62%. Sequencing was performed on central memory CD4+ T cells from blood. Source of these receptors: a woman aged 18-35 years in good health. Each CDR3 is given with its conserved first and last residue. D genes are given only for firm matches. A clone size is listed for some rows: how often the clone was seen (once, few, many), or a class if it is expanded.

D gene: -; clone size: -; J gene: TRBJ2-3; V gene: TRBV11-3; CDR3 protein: CASSLVAGGDTQYF; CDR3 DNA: TGTGCCAGCAGCTTAGTGGCTGGCGGGGATACGCAGTATTTT
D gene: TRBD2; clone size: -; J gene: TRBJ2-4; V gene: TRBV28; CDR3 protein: CASSHSRASGFLVQYF; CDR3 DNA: TGTGCCAGCAGCCACTCGAGGGCTAGCGGATTTTTGGTTCAGTACTTC
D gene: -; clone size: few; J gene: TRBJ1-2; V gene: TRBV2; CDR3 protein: CASQMGGYTF; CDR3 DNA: TGTGCCAGCCAAATGGGCGGCTACACCTTC
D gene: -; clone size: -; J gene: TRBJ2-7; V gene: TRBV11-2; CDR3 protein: CASRPTSYEQYF; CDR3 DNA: TGTGCCAGCAGGCCAACTTCCTACGAGCAGTACTTC
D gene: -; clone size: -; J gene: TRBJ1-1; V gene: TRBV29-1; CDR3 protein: CSVDGGGGVNTEAFF; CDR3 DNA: TGCAGCGTTGACGGCGGCGGGGGCGTGAACACTGAAGCTTTCTTT
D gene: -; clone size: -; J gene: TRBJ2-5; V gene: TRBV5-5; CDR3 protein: CASSPTGFQETQYF; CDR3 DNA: TGTGCCAGCAGCCCGACGGGATTTCAAGAGACCCAGTACTTC
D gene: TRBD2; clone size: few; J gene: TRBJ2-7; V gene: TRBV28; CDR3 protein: CASLAGGRYEQYF; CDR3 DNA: TGTGCCAGCCTAGCGGGAGGGCGGTACGAGCAGTACTTC
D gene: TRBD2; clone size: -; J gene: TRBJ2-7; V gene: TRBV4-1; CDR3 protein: CASSQGTSGYEQYF; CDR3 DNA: TGCGCCAGCAGCCAAGGGACTAGCGGCTACGAGCAGTACTTC
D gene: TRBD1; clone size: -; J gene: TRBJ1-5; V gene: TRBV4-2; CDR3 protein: CASSQGDRGGNQPQHF; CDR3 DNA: TGTGCCAGCAGCCAAGGGGACAGGGGAGGCAATCAGCCCCAGCATTTT
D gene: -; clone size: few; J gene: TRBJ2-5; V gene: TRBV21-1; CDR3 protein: CASSKAPRVRETQYF; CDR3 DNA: TGTGCCAGCAGCAAAGCGCCGAGGGTGCGAGAGACCCAGTACTTC
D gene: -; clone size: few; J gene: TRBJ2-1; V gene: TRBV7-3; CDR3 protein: CASSATGLQFF; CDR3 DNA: TGTGCCAGCAGCGCTACTGGGCTTCAATTCTTC
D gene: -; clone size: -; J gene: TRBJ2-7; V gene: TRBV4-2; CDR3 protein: CASSQEHSYEQYF; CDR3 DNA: TGTGCCAGCAGCCAAGAACATTCCTACGAGCAGTACTTC
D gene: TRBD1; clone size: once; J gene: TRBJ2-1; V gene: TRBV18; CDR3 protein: CASSADRGSYNEQFF; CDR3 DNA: TGTGCCAGCTCAGCCGACAGGGGCTCCTACAATGAGCAGTTCTTC
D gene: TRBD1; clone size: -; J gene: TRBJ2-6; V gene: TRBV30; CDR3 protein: CAWRGMGTGGISGANVLTF; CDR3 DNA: TGTGCCTGGAGGGGGATGGGGACAGGGGGCATCTCTGGGGCCAACGTCCTGACTTTC
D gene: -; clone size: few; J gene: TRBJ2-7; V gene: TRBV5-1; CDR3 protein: CASSLVAGTSYEQYF; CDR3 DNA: TGCGCCAGCAGCTTGGTCGCAGGAACTAGCTACGAGCAGTACTTC
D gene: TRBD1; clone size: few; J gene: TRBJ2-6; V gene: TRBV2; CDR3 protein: CASRRTGVGANVLTF; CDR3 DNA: TGTGCCAGCAGACGGACAGGGGTAGGGGCCAACGTCCTGACTTTC